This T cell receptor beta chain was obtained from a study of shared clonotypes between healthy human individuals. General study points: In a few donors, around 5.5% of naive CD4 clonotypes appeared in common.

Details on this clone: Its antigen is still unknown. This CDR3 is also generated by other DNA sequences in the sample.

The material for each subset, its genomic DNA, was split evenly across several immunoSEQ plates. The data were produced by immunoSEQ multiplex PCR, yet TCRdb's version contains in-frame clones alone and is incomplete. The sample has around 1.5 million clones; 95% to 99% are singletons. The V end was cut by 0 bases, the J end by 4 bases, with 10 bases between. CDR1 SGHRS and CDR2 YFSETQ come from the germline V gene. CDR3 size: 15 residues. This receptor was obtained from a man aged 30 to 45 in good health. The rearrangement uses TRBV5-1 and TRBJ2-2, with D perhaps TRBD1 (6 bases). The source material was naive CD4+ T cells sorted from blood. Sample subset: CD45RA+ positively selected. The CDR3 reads CASSLVQGSTGELFF. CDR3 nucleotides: TGCGCCAGCAGCTTGGTACAGGGAAGCACCGGGGAGCTGTTTTTT.